Below, 26 T cell receptor beta chains from the same sample are listed, as sequenced in a study of Graves' ophthalmopathy and Graves' hyperthyroidism (dated by TCRdb to between 2018 and 2020). The sequencing machine was an Illumina HiSeq 2000. TCR beta CDR3 regions were amplified from RNA transcripts for repertoire sequencing. The first round of RT-PCR was done with HTBI primers and the Qiagen OneStep RT-PCR kit, and was followed by a second round of multiplex PCR, then size selection and purification. Through fastp at Q25 and MiXCR, TCRdb rebuilt clones from the public reads, retaining in-frame beta chains. Each entry merges the rows of one CDR3 protein and shows their most common DNA and genes. A total of about 210,000 distinct CDR3 sequences appear in this sample, just under 30% of them only once. Of the sample, approximately 9.6% is held by the ten largest clones. The sequencing input was peripheral blood. These receptor sequences come from a man in his fifties with Graves' ophthalmopathy. Donor details come from another sample of the same person, matched by shared clones.

In this sample, this clonotype turned up once. V usage is TRBV6-1 and J usage is TRBJ2-7, with D uncertain. This CDR3 region has 12 residues. V gave up 6 bases and J gave up 5 bases, with 11 bases separating them. Germline lookup yields CDR1 MNHNS and CDR2 SASEGT. The CDR3 nucleotides are TGTGCCAGCAGGCGTGCGAGGAACGAGCAGTACTTC. This gives the protein CASRRARNEQYF.

The table lists this clonotype with many counts. J is TRBJ2-7 and V is TRBV7-2; D perhaps matches TRBD2 (5 bases). Between the trimmed V and J ends, which lost 8 bases and 3 bases, there was a span of 8 bases. Germline values: CDR1 SGHTA, CDR2 FQGNSA. The CDR3 is 11 amino acids. This chain's CDR3 is CASQRGYEQYF. CDR3 DNA sequence: TGTGCCAGCCAACGGGGCTACGAGCAGTACTTC.

The chain carries TRBV6-1 and TRBJ2-3; 8 bases line up with TRBD1. Trimming removed 9 bases from V and 2 bases from J; junction bases left unmatched: 4. This CDR3 is built from 13 residues. CDR1 is MNHNS and CDR2 is SASEGT in the germline V gene. The CDR3 DNA is TGTGCCAGTTTGGACAGGGTCACAGATACGCAGTATTTT. It translates to CASLDRVTDTQYF.

Ten or more counts support this clonotype. The chain recombines TRBV25-1 with TRBJ2-7, with D unresolved. The CDR3 spans 13 residues. Per the germline V gene, CDR1 is MGHDK and CDR2 is SYGVNS. Trimming removed 2 bases at V and 6 bases at J, with 11 bases between. CDR3 bases: TGTGCCAGCAGTGAAGGTGCCGTGGTCGAGCAGTACTTC. It translates to CASSEGAVVEQYF.

At least ten counts were recorded for this clonotype. The V gene is TRBV2, the J gene TRBJ1-6, with no clear D. The V gene's germline CDR1 is SNHLY and CDR2 FYNNEI. V was cut by 4 bases and J by 11 bases, with 9 bases left in between. The CDR3 has 12 residues. The CDR3 DNA sequence: TGTGCCAGCAGTGGTGACACTCCACCCCTCCACTTT. Its translation is CASSGDTPPLHF. Full variable domain (missing parts from reference TRBV2 and TRBJ1-6): EPEVTQTPSHQVTQMGQEVILRCVPISNHLYFYWYRQILGQKVEFLVSFYNNEISEKSEIFDDQFSVERPDGSNFTLKIRSTKLEDSAMYFCASSGDTPPLHFGNGTRLTVT.

In DNA, the CDR3 is TGTGCCACCAGCAGAGATCCCAGGGGCAACACTGAAGCTTTCTTT. Translated, it gives CATSRDPRGNTEAFF. The V call is TRBV15, the J call TRBJ1-1, with D perhaps TRBD1 (6 bases). The V gene's germline CDR1 is LNHNV and CDR2 YYDKDF (reference sequence). V was shortened by 0 bases and J by 2 bases, with 10 bases between the two germline ends. The CDR3 loop spans 15 amino acids.

Ten or more counts support this clonotype. The V gene is TRBV6-4, the J gene TRBJ2-2, with 13 nucleotides matching TRBD2. The length of the CDR3 is 19 residues. The J segment lost 0 bases and the V segment lost 6 bases, leaving 10 bases of the junction unmatched. Per the germline V gene, CDR1 is MRHNA and CDR2 is SNTAGT. CDR3 region: CASRGMGLAGLANTGELFF. DNA for the CDR3: TGTGCCAGCAGGGGGATGGGACTAGCGGGGCTCGCGAACACCGGGGAGCTGTTTTTT.

This clonotype was found a few times. The rearrangement joins TRBV6-2 or TRBV6-3 to TRBJ2-3, with a tentative D call TRBD2 (6 bases). This CDR3 is built from 18 residues. Looked up from germline, CDR1 is MNHEY and CDR2 is SVGEGT. The ends were cut back, 1 base at V and 0 bases at J, with 17 bases in the middle. CDR3 loop: CASSYWTGEGLSTDTQYF. In DNA, the CDR3 is TGTGCCAGCAGTTACTGGACGGGAGAGGGGCTTAGCACAGATACGCAGTATTTT.

This clonotype was seen repeatedly, ten times or more. This chain links TRBV12-3 or TRBV12-4 with TRBJ2-7; D gene unclear. Deletions cut 3 bases from V and 3 bases from J, with 12 bases between. The CDR3 sequence is 14 residues long. CDR3 nucleotide sequence: TGTGCCAGCAGTTTCTGGCCGGAGTACTACGAGCAGTACTTC. Translating gives CASSFWPEYYEQYF.

V and J are TRBV12-3 or TRBV12-4 and TRBJ2-5, with TRBD1 matching over 7 bases. The junction had 14 bases not matched to a gene; V was cut back by 6 bases and J by 1 base. This CDR3 contains 17 residues. The CDR3 protein is CASSRPGTEHFQETQYF. In nucleotides, the CDR3 is TGTGCCAGCAGCAGACCCGGGACAGAACACTTCCAAGAGACCCAGTACTTC.

This clonotype showed up many times. The chain uses TRBV12-3 or TRBV12-4 and TRBJ2-5, with 8 bases fitting TRBD1. V was clipped by 6 bases and J by 0 bases; unmatched bases: 3. The CDR3 contains 14 residues. CDR3 sequence (DNA): TGTGCCAGCAGAAGGACAGGGTACCAAGAGACCCAGTACTTC. It is translated as CASRRTGYQETQYF.

This clonotype was picked up many times. The J gene is TRBJ2-7, the V gene TRBV28, with 10 bases matching TRBD1. Germline CDR1 reads MDHEN; CDR2 reads SYDVKM. V lost 6 bases, J lost 0 bases, and 8 bases stayed unmatched. The CDR3 contains 16 residues. CDR3 nucleotide sequence: TGTGCCAGCAGGGGAGCCGGGACAGGGGTCTCCTACGAGCAGTACTTC. Translating gives CASRGAGTGVSYEQYF.

This clonotype was detected many times. This sequence joins TRBV3-1 and TRBJ1-3, with D hard to call. There are 14 residues in the CDR3. Trimming took 1 base from V and 3 from J, leaving 7 bases between them. The germline V gene encodes CDR1 LGHDT and CDR2 YNNKEL (reference sequence). The CDR3 loop is CASSQAGFGNTIYF. In DNA, the CDR3 is TGTGCCAGCAGCCAAGCTGGGTTTGGAAACACCATATATTTT.

This clonotype occurred many times. The CDR3 DNA reads TGCAGTGCCCCGGCCCAGGGAACTAACCTTTTTGGGGAGACCCAGTACTTC. Protein sequence: CSAPAQGTNLFGETQYF. The J gene is TRBJ2-5, the V gene TRBV20-1; D perhaps matches TRBD1 (5 bases). Between the trimmed V and J ends, which lost 6 bases and 5 bases, there was a span of 28 bases. The CDR3 sequence is 17 residues long. Germline V lookup: CDR1 DFQATT, CDR2 SNEGSKA (reference sequence).

This clonotype was found many times. V and J are TRBV12-3 or TRBV12-4 and TRBJ2-7, with 11 bases lining up with TRBD2. CDR3 length equals 15 residues. J gave up 0 bases and V 4 bases, and 2 bases lay outside the gene matches. CDR3 amino acids: CASSSGTSGSYEQYF. In DNA, the CDR3 is TGTGCCAGCAGTTCCGGGACTAGCGGCTCCTACGAGCAGTACTTC.

The chain has TRBV4-1 and TRBJ2-7; D may be TRBD2 (6 bases). The V end lost 3 bases, the J end lost 3 bases, and 15 bases lay between the germline ends. CDR3 length: 15 residues. Germline-derived CDR1 and CDR2 are MGHRA and YSYEKL. The DNA of the CDR3 is TGCGCCAGCAGCCAGTCCCCTAGCGAAGGCTACGAGCAGTACTTC. The encoded protein is CASSQSPSEGYEQYF.

The sample holds many counts of this clonotype. This rearrangement joins TRBV28 to TRBJ2-7; TRBD1 matches 8 bases. The junction had 10 bases not matched to a gene; V was cut back by 4 bases and J by 2 bases. CDR1 MDHEN and CDR2 SYDVKM come from the germline V gene. This CDR3 has 16 amino acids. The CDR3 sequence is CASSSGQGVRTYEQYF. As DNA, the CDR3 is TGTGCCAGCAGTTCCGGACAGGGCGTAAGGACCTACGAGCAGTACTTC.

This clonotype was found once. The rearrangement links TRBV7-2 to TRBJ2-7; D is perhaps TRBD2 (6 bases). Germline values: CDR1 SGHTA, CDR2 FQGNSA. The CDR3 is 15 amino acids. V lost 6 bases, J lost 5 bases, and 20 bases lay in between. CDR3 protein: CASRRASAVFNEQYF. CDR3 DNA: TGTGCCAGCAGAAGGGCTAGCGCTGTTTTCAACGAGCAGTACTTC.

This clonotype was observed at least ten times. The chain is built from TRBV30 and TRBJ2-2, with 9 bases aligning to TRBD1. V trimming: 3 bases; J trimming: 1 base; junction bases outside the gene matches: 3. Germline CDR1 is GTSNPN and CDR2 is SVGIG (reference sequence). The CDR3 length is 15 residues. The chain's CDR3 is CAWSPGQGNTGELFF. The DNA of the CDR3 is TGTGCCTGGAGCCCGGGACAGGGGAACACCGGGGAGCTGTTTTTT.

This clonotype has more than one count but fewer than ten. This chain links TRBV12-3 or TRBV12-4 with TRBJ1-1, with D possibly being TRBD1 (6 bases). V dropped 10 bases and J dropped 3 bases, with 15 bases sitting between them. The CDR3 runs to 13 residues. In DNA form, the CDR3 reads TGTGCCACCCGGACAGCCAACTACACTGAAGCTTTCTTT. Translation gives CATRTANYTEAFF.

This clonotype was detected ten times or more. The chain combines TRBV28 with TRBJ2-4; 9 bases map to TRBD1. The junction had 8 bases not matched to a gene; V was cut back by 6 bases and J by 2 bases. The CDR3 runs 16 residues. The germline V gene encodes CDR1 MDHEN and CDR2 SYDVKM. CDR3 loop: CASSRPGQGSKNIQYF. The CDR3 DNA follows: TGTGCCAGCAGCCGTCCGGGACAGGGTTCCAAAAACATTCAGTACTTC.

The chain is built from TRBV6-2 or TRBV6-3 and TRBJ2-5; no clear D gene. V was pared by 0 bases and J by 1 base, with 6 bases between. CDR1 and CDR2 (germline): MNHEY, SVGEGT. This CDR3 region has 14 residues. This CDR3 reads CASSYSNIQETQYF. The CDR3 nucleotides read TGTGCCAGCAGTTACTCAAATATCCAAGAGACCCAGTACTTC.

The V gene is TRBV7-2, the J gene TRBJ2-4; 7 nucleotides agree with TRBD2. The CDR3 consists of 15 residues. CDR1 is SGHTA, CDR2 FQGNSA, per germline. The V gene end was trimmed by 10 bases and the J gene end by 0 bases; junction bases not matched to a gene: 9. CDR3 nucleotide sequence: TGTGCCACGCTAGCGGACGATCTAGCCAAAAACATTCAGTACTTC. This sequence encodes CATLADDLAKNIQYF.

This clonotype was observed many times. The genes are TRBV6-1 and TRBJ1-1; 7 nucleotides line up with TRBD1. Germline CDR1 and CDR2: MNHNS and SASEGT. The CDR3 has 13 residues. V lost 3 bases and J lost 3; bases outside the gene matches: 1. CDR3 region: CASSDDRDTEAFF. DNA for the CDR3: TGTGCCAGCAGTGACGACAGGGACACTGAAGCTTTCTTT.

This clonotype came up many times. The chain is built from TRBV5-5 and TRBJ1-1; D perhaps matches TRBD1 (6 bases). V shed 4 bases and J shed 5 bases, with 21 bases lying between them. The germline V gene has CDR1 SGHKS and CDR2 YYEKEE (reference sequence). The CDR3 covers 16 residues. CDR3 loop: CASSTRIGRGGTEAFF. In DNA, the CDR3 is TGTGCCAGCAGCACGCGGATAGGGAGGGGGGGTACTGAAGCTTTCTTT.

The table lists this clonotype with many counts. The chain carries TRBV12-3 or TRBV12-4 and TRBJ1-5; D gene unclear. Trimming cost V 5 bases and J 1 base, with 12 bases left between them. The CDR3 sequence is 15 residues long. The DNA for the CDR3 is TGTGCCAGCAGTGACGAAGGCGGCAGCAATCAGCCCCAGCATTTT. Protein sequence: CASSDEGGSNQPQHF.